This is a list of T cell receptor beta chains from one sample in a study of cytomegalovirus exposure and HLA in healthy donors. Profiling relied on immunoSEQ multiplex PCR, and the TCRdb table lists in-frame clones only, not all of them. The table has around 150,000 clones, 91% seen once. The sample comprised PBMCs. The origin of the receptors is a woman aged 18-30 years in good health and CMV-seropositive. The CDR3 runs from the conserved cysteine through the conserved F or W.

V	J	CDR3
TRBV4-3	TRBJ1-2	CASSQGTGSLYGYTF
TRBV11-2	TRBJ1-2	CASSLVSGQGWGYTF
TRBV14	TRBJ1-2	CASSQVPVDGYTF
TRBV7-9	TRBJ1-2	CASTLGGTAAGYTF
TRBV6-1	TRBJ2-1	CASSAGVPSSYNEQFF
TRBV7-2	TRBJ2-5	CASSLTGTAQETQYF
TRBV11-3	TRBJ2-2	CASSLAGSNTGELFF
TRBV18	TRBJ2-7	CASSNRGEQYF
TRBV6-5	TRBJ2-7	CASNGGGFSYEQYF
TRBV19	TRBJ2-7	CASSPGPVYEQYF
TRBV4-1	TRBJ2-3	CASSQESGASTDTQYF
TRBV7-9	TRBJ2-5	CASSLGGQGKTQYF
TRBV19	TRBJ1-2	CASTSIGDIIGYTF
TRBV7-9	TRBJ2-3	CASSHYREDTQYF
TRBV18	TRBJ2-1	CASSTLAGPPNEQFF
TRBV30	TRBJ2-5	CAWSRLAGGQETQYF
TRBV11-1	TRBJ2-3	CASSLGQGSADTQYF
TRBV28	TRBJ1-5	CASSLYLGGAGGDNQPQHF
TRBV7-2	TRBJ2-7	CASSLSAREWDEQYF
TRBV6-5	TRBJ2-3	CASSHGYNTDTQYF
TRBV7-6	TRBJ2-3	CASSLYEGATDTQYF
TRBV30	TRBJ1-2	CAWSGRGVYNYGYTF
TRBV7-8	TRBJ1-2	CASSGTVDLYGYTF
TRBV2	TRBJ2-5	CASSEEAAEETQYF
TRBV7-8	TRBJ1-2	CASSLGALNYGYTF
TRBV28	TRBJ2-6	CATRTSGRSSSGANVLTF
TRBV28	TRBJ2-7	CASTASGRWNEQYF
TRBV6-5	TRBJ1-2	CASSYDIAGGSGYTF
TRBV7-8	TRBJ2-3	CASSPNGSWVTDTQYF
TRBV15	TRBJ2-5	CATSSPTQGFQETQYF
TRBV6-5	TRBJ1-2	CASKPMADTGEGYTF
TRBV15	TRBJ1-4	CATSRAGTVRGNEKLFF
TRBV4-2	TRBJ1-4	CASSQVGREEKLFF
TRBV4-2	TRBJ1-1	CASSQERVGVNTEAFF
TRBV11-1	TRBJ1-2	CASSWDSNYGYTF
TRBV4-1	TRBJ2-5	CASSQGGTGRGETQYF
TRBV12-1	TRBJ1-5	CACLRTGEDQPQHF
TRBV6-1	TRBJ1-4	CASSVSRFATNEKLFF
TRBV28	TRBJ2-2	CASNRDTLMGELFF